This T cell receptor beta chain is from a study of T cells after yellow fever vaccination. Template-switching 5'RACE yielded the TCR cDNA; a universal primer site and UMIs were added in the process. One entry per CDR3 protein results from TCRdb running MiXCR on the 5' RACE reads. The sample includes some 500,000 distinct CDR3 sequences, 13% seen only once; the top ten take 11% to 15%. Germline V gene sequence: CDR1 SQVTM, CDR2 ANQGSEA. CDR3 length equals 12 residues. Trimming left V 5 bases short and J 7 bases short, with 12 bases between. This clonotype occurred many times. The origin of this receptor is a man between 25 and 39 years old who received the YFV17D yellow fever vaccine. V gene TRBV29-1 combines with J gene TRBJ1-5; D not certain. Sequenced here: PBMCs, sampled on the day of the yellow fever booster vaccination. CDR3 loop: CSVSEAGQPQHF. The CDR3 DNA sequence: TGCAGCGTTTCAGAAGCGGGCCAGCCCCAGCATTTT.